The next 23 T cell receptor beta chains were all read from a single sample in a study of T-cell reconstitution after alpha-beta-depleted transplantation in children (dated by TCRdb to 2015 to 2016). What this sample's treatment or condition label stands for: allogeneic hematopoietic cell transplantation with graft depleted of TCRalphabeta T cells and CD19 B cells. The library was built by means of PCR. Sequencing was performed on an Illumina HiSeq 2500. To normalize quantification of the TCRbeta repertoire, the TCR libraries were built with molecular barcoding that relied on unique molecular identifiers. The raw public data were reprocessed by TCRdb itself: fastp quality trimming at Q25, MiXCR clonotype calling, in-frame beta chains only. Entries that share a CDR3 protein sequence are merged under the most common genes and DNA. The sample table lists approximately 650,000 distinct CDR3 sequences, about an eighth of them with a count of one. The top ten clones comprise roughly 0.84% of the sample.

Sequencing was performed on PBMCs, taken before TCRalphabeta/CD19-depleted stem cell transplant. These receptors originate from a girl aged 2-15 years with congenital amegakaryocytic thrombocytopenia, due to receive a stem cell transplant.

The CDR3 nucleotides are TGTGCCAGCAGGGGCCCTAGCGGGAGTTACAATGAGCAGTTCTTC. It codes for CASRGPSGSYNEQFF. The gene calls are TRBV6-1 and TRBJ2-1; 10 bases are shared with TRBD2. CDR3 length: 15 amino acids. V was clipped by 6 bases and J by 4 bases; unmatched bases: 6. CDR1 MNHNS and CDR2 SASEGT come from the germline V gene.

The chain links TRBV20-1 to TRBJ2-7, with 7 bases identical to TRBD2. V lost 2 bases, J lost 2 bases, and 9 bases stayed unmatched. Germline assignment: CDR1 DFQATT and CDR2 SNEGSKA (reference sequence). The CDR3 loop spans 15 amino acids. CDR3 amino acids: CSARHPKRDPYEQYF. In nucleotides, the CDR3 is TGCAGTGCTAGACACCCCAAGCGGGACCCCTACGAGCAGTACTTC.

The sample holds many counts of this clonotype. The V call is TRBV5-1, the J call TRBJ2-3, with no clear D. There are 14 residues in the CDR3. Germline V gene data show CDR1 as SGHRS and CDR2 as YFSETQ. V was pared by 0 bases and J by 6 bases, with 11 bases between. CDR3 DNA sequence: TGCGCCAGCAGCTTGGGGCACGGTGGGGATACGCAGTATTTT. Translating it yields CASSLGHGGDTQYF.

In regard to this clonotype: This may stem from a read error, because a much larger clone lies one nucleotide away. The chain uses TRBV4-2 and TRBJ1-4; a possible D gene is TRBD1 (5 bases). Germline loops: CDR1 LGHNA, CDR2 YNFKEQ. This CDR3 is 15 amino acids long. In DNA, the CDR3 is TGTGCCAGCAGCCAAGACGGGGCATATGATGAAAAACTGCTTTTT. It yields the protein CASSQDGAYDEKLLF.

This clonotype showed up many times. CDR3 region: CSVTSSTYNEQFF. DNA of the CDR3: TGCAGCGTGACCTCTAGTACCTACAATGAGCAGTTCTTC. The rearrangement uses TRBV29-1 and TRBJ2-1; unclear D gene. Germline V CDR1 and CDR2: SQVTM, ANQGSEA. V dropped 6 bases and J dropped 2 bases, with 11 bases sitting between them. The CDR3 sequence is 13 residues long.

The chain is built from TRBV20-1 and TRBJ2-1; D is possibly TRBD2 (6 bases). Germline V gene data show CDR1 as DFQATT and CDR2 as SNEGSKA (reference sequence). The CDR3 has 13 amino acids. Trimming removed 3 bases from V and 6 bases from J, with 12 bases in between. CDR3 DNA sequence: TGCAGTGCTAGCGGGAGACGTTTCAATGAGCAGTTCTTC. It translates to CSASGRRFNEQFF.

This clonotype showed up many times. V usage is TRBV20-1 and J usage is TRBJ2-2; TRBD2 agrees at 10 bases. Germline values: CDR1 DFQATT, CDR2 SNEGSKA (reference sequence). V lost 2 bases to trimming and J lost 6 bases; unmatched junction nucleotides: 3. The CDR3 has 14 residues. The CDR3 loop is CSARPAGGPGELFF. CDR3 nucleotide sequence: TGCAGTGCTAGACCAGCGGGAGGGCCCGGGGAGCTGTTTTTT.

The V and J genes are TRBV20-1 and TRBJ2-7; the D gene is possibly TRBD2 (6 bases). Trimming shortened V by 6 bases and J by 3 bases, and 15 bases separated the two germline ends. The CDR3 sequence is 13 residues long. Germline values: CDR1 DFQATT, CDR2 SNEGSKA (reference sequence). The CDR3 DNA follows: TGCAGTGCGCGTCGGGGACTCGTCTACGAGCAGTACTTC. This codes for CSARRGLVYEQYF.

This clonotype was recorded a few times. This chain connects TRBV12-3 or TRBV12-4 to TRBJ1-2; 7 bases line up with TRBD1. V shed 5 bases, J shed 6 bases, and the junction held 12 bases outside the gene matches. This CDR3 comprises 15 residues. CDR3 in amino acids: CASSPPEGAVDGYTF. The CDR3 nucleotides are TGTGCCAGCAGTCCTCCGGAGGGGGCTGTGGATGGCTACACCTTC.

The V and J genes are TRBV5-1 and TRBJ2-2; D is perhaps TRBD1 (5 bases). From germline, CDR1 is SGHRS and CDR2 YFSETQ. The CDR3 runs 15 residues. V lost 2 bases and J 0 bases, leaving 8 bases between the germline ends. The CDR3 bases are TGCGCCAGCAGCTTTGACAGCGCGAACACCGGGGAGCTGTTTTTT. Its protein is CASSFDSANTGELFF.

The chain is built from TRBV7-8 and TRBJ2-7; possibly TRBD1 for D (5 bases). Trimming took 6 bases from V and 7 from J, leaving 25 bases between them. CDR3 size: 16 residues. The germline V gene has CDR1 SGHVS and CDR2 FQNEAQ. The CDR3 nucleotides read TGTGCCAGCAGGTCGGGTTATGGGGCGTCCCCTGGAGAGCAGTACTTC. This sequence encodes CASRSGYGASPGEQYF.

This clonotype was counted only a few times. The chain combines TRBV12-3 or TRBV12-4 with TRBJ2-5; weak D call: TRBD2 (7 bases). V shed 3 bases and J shed 9 bases, with 17 bases lying between them. The CDR3 is 14 amino acids. The chain's CDR3 is CASSFLAGAAAQYF. DNA for the CDR3: TGTGCCAGCAGTTTTTTGGCGGGGGCCGCGGCCCAGTACTTC.

This clonotype was counted only a few times. The V gene is TRBV7-2, the J gene TRBJ2-3; D is perhaps TRBD1 or TRBD2 (5 bases each). Germline CDR1 SGHTA, CDR2 FQGNSA. This CDR3 comprises 15 residues. V was clipped by 5 bases and J by 5 bases, with 17 bases between them. The CDR3 sequence: CASSLAGASGDTQYF. The CDR3 DNA reads TGTGCCAGCAGCCTTGCCGGGGCCTCCGGAGATACGCAGTATTTT.

This clonotype occurred many times. This sequence joins TRBV5-1 and TRBJ2-1; D possibly matches TRBD1 or TRBD2 (5 bases each). This CDR3 is built from 17 residues. Germline loops: CDR1 SGHRS, CDR2 YFSETQ. V lost 0 bases and J lost 6, with 19 bases in between. CDR3 DNA: TGCGCCAGCAGCTTGGCCCTATACACGGGACGGGGCAATGAGCAGTTCTTC. Translation gives CASSLALYTGRGNEQFF.

This clonotype has ten or more counts. The chain links TRBV12-3 or TRBV12-4 to TRBJ2-4, with D possibly TRBD1 on 5 matching bases. The V end was cut by 7 bases, the J end by 5 bases, with 12 bases between. This CDR3 is 13 amino acids long. The CDR3 DNA sequence: TGTGCCAGCACCTACCTAGGGGAAAACATTCAGTACTTC. It codes for CASTYLGENIQYF.

The V call is TRBV5-1, the J call TRBJ2-1; 11 bases fit TRBD1. This CDR3 region has 15 residues. Germline trimming cut 4 bases from V and 8 bases from J; bases unmatched to any gene: 8. Germline V CDR1 and CDR2: SGHRS, YFSETQ. The CDR3 sequence is CASSPLEGQGDEQFF. The CDR3 region has the DNA TGCGCCAGCAGCCCATTGGAGGGACAGGGGGATGAGCAGTTCTTC.

This clonotype was seen only a few times. The V and J genes are TRBV3-1 and TRBJ2-3, with 9 bases identical to TRBD2. This CDR3 is built from 16 residues. Looked up from germline, CDR1 is LGHDT and CDR2 is YNNKEL (reference sequence). V lost 4 bases to trimming and J lost 7 bases; unmatched junction nucleotides: 12. CDR3 sequence: CASSPRSGSLTNTQYF. The CDR3 nucleotides read TGTGCCAGCAGCCCACGTAGCGGGAGTTTAACGAATACGCAGTATTTT.

This clonotype has ten or more counts. The CDR3: CSARDVTGGYTDTQYF. The CDR3 nucleotides read TGCAGTGCTAGAGACGTAACGGGCGGATACACAGATACGCAGTATTTT. J is TRBJ2-3 and V is TRBV20-1; no clear D gene. Per the germline V gene, CDR1 is DFQATT and CDR2 is SNEGSKA (reference sequence). V shed 0 bases and J shed 2 bases, with 15 bases lying between them. This CDR3 contains 16 residues.

This clonotype has at least ten counts. The genes are TRBV10-3 and TRBJ1-3; 8 bases map to TRBD1. Germline V CDR1 and CDR2: ENHRY, SYGVKD. This CDR3 is 14 amino acids long. V shed 6 bases and J 0 bases; nucleotides not matched to a gene: 1. The chain's CDR3 is CAIRDRGSGNTIYF. The CDR3 region has the DNA TGTGCCATCAGAGACAGGGGCTCTGGAAACACCATATATTTT.

The V gene is TRBV20-1, the J gene TRBJ1-3; the match to TRBD1 covers 9 bases. Germline-derived CDR1 and CDR2 are DFQATT and SNEGSKA (reference sequence). Trimming at V came to 1 base and at J to 7 bases, leaving 5 bases not matched to a gene. The CDR3 loop spans 14 amino acids. The CDR3 region is CSARGGGQGNTIYF. Written as DNA, the CDR3 is TGCAGTGCTAGAGGGGGGGGACAGGGCAACACCATATATTTT.

This chain connects TRBV5-1 to TRBJ2-7; TRBD2 matches at 13 bases. This CDR3 contains 16 residues. V shed 2 bases and J 5 bases; nucleotides not matched to a gene: 7. The germline V gene encodes CDR1 SGHRS and CDR2 YFSETQ. CDR3 protein: CASSFFTSGREDEQYF. CDR3 nucleotide sequence: TGCGCCAGCAGCTTTTTTACTAGCGGGAGGGAAGACGAGCAGTACTTC.

This sequence joins TRBV29-1 and TRBJ1-4, with a possible D match to TRBD1 (5 bases). Trimming stripped 7 bases from V and 5 bases from J, with 8 bases between. The germline V gene encodes CDR1 SQVTM and CDR2 ANQGSEA. This CDR3 is built from 11 residues. The CDR3 region is CSGRGNEKLFF. CDR3 nucleotide sequence: TGCAGCGGTAGGGGAAATGAAAAACTGTTTTTT.

This chain uses TRBV6-4 with TRBJ2-2; 10 bases match TRBD2. The V and J ends lost 5 bases and 4 bases, in that order; junction bases with no gene match: 7. The CDR3 spans 16 residues. Germline CDR1 and CDR2: MRHNA and SNTAGT. CDR3 amino acids: CASSRSSGRSTGELFF. DNA of the CDR3: TGTGCCAGCAGTCGTTCTAGCGGGAGAAGCACCGGGGAGCTGTTTTTT.